The clone carrying this TCR beta chain was observed once. Repertoires were generated with immunoSEQ multiplex PCR, while TCRdb's copy carries only in-frame clones and drops some. Of 250,000 to 300,000 clones in the sample, around 90% were seen once. The entry originates in a study of blood T cell repertoires in COVID-19. Germline CDR1 reads LNHDA; CDR2 reads SQIVND (reference sequence). The CDR3 length is 16 residues. V lost 7 bases to trimming and J lost 4 bases; unmatched junction nucleotides: 15. The source is a woman between 25 and 40 years old who had recovered from COVID-19. What was sequenced was PBMCs or T cells enriched from blood (not recorded which). This sequence joins TRBV19 and TRBJ2-7, with 8 positions matching TRBD1. Here the CDR3 reads CASNPPSGTGLYEQYF. CDR3 DNA sequence: TGTGCCAGTAACCCACCCTCCGGGACAGGATTATACGAGCAGTACTTC.